The 26 T cell receptor beta chains reported below all come from one sample, sequenced in a study of T cells in Graves' hyperthyroidism and ophthalmopathy. Amplification of TCR beta CDR3 regions was performed using RNA transcripts as template. TCR CDR3 regions were first amplified by RT-PCR with HTBI primers. TCRdb called the multiplex PCR reads again in MiXCR, with one record for every CDR3 protein. The sample has 800,000 or so distinct CDR3 sequences; around 39% are singletons. The specimen was blood. Receptors were obtained from a man between 18 and 35 years old with Graves' hyperthyroidism.

The chain employs TRBV7-9 and TRBJ2-7; 10 bases align to TRBD1. The CDR3 contains 16 residues. V was pared by 5 bases and J by 5 bases, with 12 bases of the junction left unmatched. Germline V gives CDR1 SEHNR, CDR2 FQNEAQ (reference sequence). Here the CDR3 reads CASSQSSGTGEDEQYF. The CDR3 nucleotides read TGTGCCAGCAGCCAATCCTCCGGGACAGGGGAAGACGAGCAGTACTTC.

This clonotype showed up many times. V gene TRBV7-8 combines with J gene TRBJ1-1; D perhaps matches TRBD1 (5 bases). The V end was cut by 7 bases, the J end by 6 bases, with 18 bases between. The germline gives CDR1 SGHVS, CDR2 FQNEAQ. CDR3 size: 14 residues. CDR3 DNA sequence: TGTGCCAGCACCATACGAGAGGGACGTTCTGAAGCTTTCTTT. Translation gives CASTIREGRSEAFF.

The chain is built from TRBV29-1 and TRBJ2-7, with 8 positions matching TRBD2. This CDR3 has 14 amino acids. The germline V gene has CDR1 SQVTM and CDR2 ANQGSEA. V gave up 8 bases and J gave up 2 bases; unmatched junction bases: 11. The CDR3 DNA reads as TGCAGCAGTCGCGGCGGGGGGCCTACCTACGAGCAGTACTTC. Its protein product is CSSRGGGPTYEQYF.

The chain has TRBV10-3 and TRBJ1-6; D not certain. Germline assignment: CDR1 ENHRY and CDR2 SYGVKD. The CDR3 consists of 16 residues. V lost 2 bases and J 8 bases, leaving 16 bases between the germline ends. CDR3 sequence reads: CAISENPAGTDSPLHF. The CDR3, as DNA: TGTGCCATCAGTGAGAACCCAGCGGGTACCGATTCACCCCTCCACTTT.

The DNA of the CDR3 is TGTGCCAGCAGCTTGGAGGCTTGGGAGCAGTACTTC. As protein: CASSLEAWEQYF. V gene TRBV7-9 combines with J gene TRBJ2-7, with D perhaps TRBD2 (5 bases). The germline V gene encodes CDR1 SEHNR and CDR2 FQNEAQ (reference sequence). CDR3 size: 12 residues. With 3 bases removed from V and 7 bases from J, the gap between germline ends came to 10 bases.

CDR3 protein: CASSAGRLETQYF. The CDR3 nucleotides are TGTGCCAGTAGCGCGGGCCGTCTAGAGACCCAGTACTTC. The rearrangement joins TRBV19 to TRBJ2-5; TRBD2 is a possible D gene (5 bases). This CDR3 comprises 13 residues. The germline CDR1 and CDR2 sequences are LNHDA and SQIVND (reference sequence). V gave up 6 bases and J gave up 4 bases, with 12 bases separating them.

J is TRBJ2-7 and V is TRBV5-1, with 7 positions matching TRBD1. Germline V CDR1 and CDR2: SGHRS, YFSETQ. The CDR3 runs to 15 residues. V shed 0 bases, J shed 0 bases, and the junction held 3 bases outside the gene matches. Here the CDR3 reads CASSLEGTASYEQYF. In DNA, the CDR3 is TGCGCCAGCAGCTTGGAGGGGACAGCCTCCTACGAGCAGTACTTC.

This clonotype occurred a few times. The V call is TRBV7-2, the J call TRBJ1-5, with D unclear. Germline lookup yields CDR1 SGHTA and CDR2 FQGNSA. Trimming shortened V by 2 bases and J by 8 bases, and 13 bases separated the two germline ends. The CDR3 covers 14 residues. This CDR3 reads CASSLIGWWEPQHF. Here the CDR3 DNA reads TGTGCCAGCAGCTTAATCGGGTGGTGGGAGCCCCAGCATTTT.

This clonotype was counted between two and nine times. The chain has TRBV5-6 and TRBJ1-1; D perhaps matches TRBD1 (5 bases). The CDR3 is made up of 15 amino acids. Germline CDR1 is SGHDT and CDR2 is YYEEEE. V was cut by 3 bases and J by 3 bases, with 15 bases left in between. For the CDR3, the DNA is TGTGCCAGCAGCTACGCAGGGAGTTGGGACACTGAAGCTTTCTTT. Residues: CASSYAGSWDTEAFF.

This clonotype came up many times. This chain connects TRBV6-1 to TRBJ1-2, with D perhaps matching TRBD1 (5 bases). Trimming removed 8 bases at V and 4 bases at J, with 14 bases between. The germline V gene encodes CDR1 MNHNS and CDR2 SASEGT. This CDR3 region has 13 residues. CDR3 bases: TGTGCCAGCGAGGCGGGGCGAGGCTATGGCTACACCTTC. Protein: CASEAGRGYGYTF.

The V call is TRBV5-5, the J call TRBJ2-7; tentatively, D is TRBD1 or TRBD2 (6 bases each). The V gene's germline CDR1 is SGHKS and CDR2 YYEKEE (reference sequence). This CDR3 has 14 amino acids. V was shortened by 5 bases and J by 4 bases, with 16 bases between the two germline ends. The chain's CDR3 is CASRQRAGDYEQYF. The CDR3 nucleotides read TGTGCCAGCAGACAGCGGGCAGGGGATTACGAGCAGTACTTC.

This chain uses TRBV9 with TRBJ2-2, with 8 bases fitting TRBD2. This CDR3 region has 15 residues. The germline V gene has CDR1 SGDLS and CDR2 YYNGEE. V was clipped by 4 bases and J by 5 bases; unmatched bases: 7. CDR3 DNA sequence: TGTGCCAGCAGCTCGCGGGGGGCGGGAACCGGGGAGCTGTTTTTT. It yields the protein CASSSRGAGTGELFF.

In its sample, this clonotype was seen a few times. The chain recombines TRBV9 with TRBJ1-1; D possibly corresponds to TRBD1 (6 bases). V lost 5 bases, J lost 11 bases, and 25 bases lay in between. The CDR3 loop spans 15 amino acids. Germline CDR1 reads SGDLS; CDR2 reads YYNGEE. Written as DNA, the CDR3 is TGTGCCAGCAGGAGAAGGGACGCAGGGGTAGTTGCTGCTTTCTTT. Translating gives CASRRRDAGVVAAFF.

This clonotype was seen a handful of times. This rearrangement joins TRBV7-2 to TRBJ2-7, with 11 nucleotides matching TRBD2. Trimming at V came to 4 bases and at J to 3 bases, leaving 8 bases not matched to a gene. The CDR3 contains 16 residues. Germline assignment: CDR1 SGHTA and CDR2 FQGNSA. The CDR3 DNA sequence: TGTGCCAGCAGCTCCCACTCCGGGACTAGCGGCTACGAGCAGTACTTC. Protein sequence: CASSSHSGTSGYEQYF.

Ten or more counts support this clonotype. This chain links TRBV29-1 with TRBJ1-4; the D gene is possibly TRBD1 (5 bases). This CDR3 comprises 14 residues. Looked up from germline, CDR1 is SQVTM and CDR2 is ANQGSEA. Trimming left V 8 bases short and J 0 bases short, with 13 bases between. CDR3 protein: CSTLGGTTNEKLFF. The CDR3 DNA sequence: TGCAGCACCCTGGGGGGTACAACTAATGAAAAACTGTTTTTT.

This clonotype was observed at least ten times. The V gene is TRBV5-1, the J gene TRBJ2-7; D gene ambiguous. The germline V gene has CDR1 SGHRS and CDR2 YFSETQ. The CDR3 spans 13 residues. Trimming cost V 1 base and J 2 bases, with 7 bases left between them. The CDR3 coding sequence is TGCGCCAGCAGCTTGAGCAATACCTACGAGCAGTACTTC. Translating it yields CASSLSNTYEQYF.

This CDR3 reads CASARDGDRGTEAFF. In nucleotides, the CDR3 is TGTGCCAGTGCTAGAGATGGGGACAGGGGCACTGAAGCTTTCTTT. V usage is TRBV19 and J usage is TRBJ1-1; 10 positions match TRBD1. The V and J ends lost 8 bases and 4 bases, in that order; junction bases with no gene match: 10. Germline CDR1 reads LNHDA; CDR2 reads SQIVND (reference sequence). The CDR3 runs 15 residues. Full variable domain (outside the CDR3, taken from reference TRBV19 and TRBJ1-1): DGGITQSPKYLFRKEGQNVTLSCEQNLNHDAMYWYRQDPGQGLRLIYYSQIVNDFQKGDIAEGYSVSREKKESFPLTVTSAQKNPTAFYLCASARDGDRGTEAFFGQGTRLTVV.

The V gene is TRBV20-1, the J gene TRBJ2-5, with D hard to call. The V gene lost 4 bases and the J gene lost 7 bases, with 19 bases spanning the gap. The CDR3 runs 14 residues. Germline V CDR1 and CDR2: DFQATT, SNEGSKA (reference sequence). CDR3 DNA: TGCAGTGCTATCCCCACAGAGGTAACATCGACCCAGTACTTC. Amino acid sequence: CSAIPTEVTSTQYF.

In this sample, this clonotype turned up a few times. The V and J genes are TRBV4-3 and TRBJ2-5, with 13 bases fitting TRBD2. Germline values: CDR1 LGHNA, CDR2 YSLEER. The CDR3 has 17 residues. With V trimmed by 3 bases and J by 5 bases, 9 bases remained unmatched. CDR3 nucleotide sequence: TGCGCCAGCAGCCAGCCTACTAGCGGGAGGGCGCGGGAGACCCAGTACTTC. It is translated as CASSQPTSGRARETQYF.

Only one count was recorded for this clonotype. The V call is TRBV2, the J call TRBJ1-5; TRBD1 matches 7 bases. The CDR3 totals 14 residues. From germline, CDR1 is SNHLY and CDR2 FYNNEI. Germline trimming cut 5 bases from V and 4 bases from J; bases unmatched to any gene: 5. The CDR3 region has the DNA TGTGCCAGCAGTTGGGGGGACAGAAATCAGCCCCAGCATTTT. Its protein is CASSWGDRNQPQHF.

Only a few counts were recorded for this clonotype. The chain uses TRBV9 and TRBJ1-3, with no clear D. CDR1 and CDR2 (germline): SGDLS, YYNGEE. This CDR3 has 15 amino acids. V was clipped by 4 bases and J by 0 bases, with 11 bases between them. The DNA of the CDR3 is TGTGCCAGCAGCCCTCGGCCAGGCTCTGGAAACACCATATATTTT. Residues: CASSPRPGSGNTIYF.

Remarks on this clonotype: A much larger clone sits a single nucleotide away, making a read error possible. The chain carries TRBV9 and TRBJ1-3; 8 bases are shared with TRBD1. The CDR3 spans 14 residues. CDR1 and CDR2 from the germline V gene are SGDLS and YYNGEE. CDR3 residues: CVSSGQGGGNTIYF. In nucleotides, the CDR3 is TGTGTCAGCAGCGGACAGGGTGGTGGAAACACCATATATTTT. Variable domain in full (rest from reference TRBV9 and TRBJ1-3): DSGVTQTPKHLITATGQRVTLRCSPRSGDLSVYWYQQSLDQGLQFLIQYYNGEERAKGNILERFSAQQFPDLHSELNLSSLELGDSALYFCVSSGQGGGNTIYFGEGSWLTVV.

The chain employs TRBV7-2 and TRBJ1-6, with 8 positions matching TRBD1. Trimming took 5 bases from V and 14 from J; bases not matched to a gene: 5. The germline gives CDR1 SGHTA, CDR2 FQGNSA. CDR3 length: 12 residues. The CDR3 region is CASSPTGVTLHF. The CDR3 DNA reads as TGTGCCAGCAGCCCGACAGGGGTCACCCTCCACTTT.

This chain links TRBV6-1 with TRBJ2-7, with D possibly TRBD2 on 6 matching bases. The CDR3 extends over 14 amino acids. Germline V CDR1 and CDR2: MNHNS, SASEGT. V was clipped by 2 bases and J by 2 bases, with 10 bases between them. The CDR3 reads CASSETWGAYEQYF. The DNA for the CDR3 is TGTGCCAGCAGTGAAACCTGGGGGGCCTACGAGCAGTACTTC.

This clonotype was counted ten times or more. The V and J genes are TRBV10-3 and TRBJ2-7; D is perhaps TRBD1 or TRBD2 (5 bases each). The germline gives CDR1 ENHRY, CDR2 SYGVKD. The CDR3 length is 15 residues. Trimming shortened V by 10 bases and J by 9 bases, and 28 bases separated the two germline ends. The CDR3 reads CATKGMEQPTAGQYF. DNA of the CDR3: TGTGCCACCAAGGGGATGGAGCAACCTACCGCGGGGCAGTACTTC.

The J gene is TRBJ1-1, the V gene TRBV19, with D hard to call. The germline CDR1 and CDR2 sequences are LNHDA and SQIVND (reference sequence). This CDR3 is built from 14 residues. Deletions cut 4 bases from V and 3 bases from J, with 12 bases between. The CDR3 reads CASSNGWRDTEAFF. CDR3 coding DNA: TGTGCCAGTAGTAATGGGTGGCGGGACACTGAAGCTTTCTTT.